The entry that follows covers one TCR beta chain sequence. With 4 bases removed from V and 6 bases from J, the gap between germline ends came to 10 bases. Germline V gene sequence: CDR1 MRHNA, CDR2 SNTAGT. This CDR3 is built from 13 residues. Generated by immunoSEQ multiplex PCR, the TCRdb table keeps only in-frame clones and is missing some. Of more than 50,000 clones in the sample, approximately 85% are singletons; the top ten hold about 5%. These data originate in a study of control samples from healthy donors and cancer patients. What was sequenced was blood. The chain has TRBV6-4 and TRBJ1-5; D gene unclear. The clonotype was recovered from a man aged 35 to 55 in good health. The CDR3 sequence is CASSVREGQPQHF. In DNA, the CDR3 is TGTGCCAGCAGTGTTCGTGAAGGTCAGCCCCAGCATTTT.